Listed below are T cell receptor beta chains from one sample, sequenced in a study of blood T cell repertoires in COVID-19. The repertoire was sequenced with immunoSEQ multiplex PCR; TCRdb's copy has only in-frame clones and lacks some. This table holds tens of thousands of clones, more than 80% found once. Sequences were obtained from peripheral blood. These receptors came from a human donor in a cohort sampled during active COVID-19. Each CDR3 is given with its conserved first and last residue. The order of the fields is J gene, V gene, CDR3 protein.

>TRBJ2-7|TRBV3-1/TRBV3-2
CASSQDWGAYEQYF
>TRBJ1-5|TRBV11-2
CASSTTRTGDPSNQPQHF
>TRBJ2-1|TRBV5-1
CASSLNPPGTGTYNEQFF
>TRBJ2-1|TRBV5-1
CASSLGTASNEQFF
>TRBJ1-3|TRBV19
CASSITGTIYF
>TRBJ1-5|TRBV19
CASSDFTPGTGNQPQHF
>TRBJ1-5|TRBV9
CASSVDPAGQGAQPQHF
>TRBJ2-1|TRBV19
CASSFGGQISYNEQFF
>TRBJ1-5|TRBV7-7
CASSRRDSLRHF
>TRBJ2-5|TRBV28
CASSLALAGQETQYF
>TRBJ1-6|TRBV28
CASQGSSSYNSPLHF
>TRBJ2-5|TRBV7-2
CASSLQGPPQETQYF
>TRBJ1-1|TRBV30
CAYQDRGQSEAFF
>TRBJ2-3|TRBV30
CAWSGDSGSTDTQYF
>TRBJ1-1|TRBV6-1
CASSKGQGAGEAFF
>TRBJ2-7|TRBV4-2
CASSQGLVGGDIEQYF
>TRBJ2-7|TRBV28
CASSFPLTPYEQYF
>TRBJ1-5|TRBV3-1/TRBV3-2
CASSQDSYSNQPQHF
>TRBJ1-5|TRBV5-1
CASRQQENQPQHF
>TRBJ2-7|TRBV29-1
CSVGVGTGIEQYF
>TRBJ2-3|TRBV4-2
CASSQEPSGGFDTQYF
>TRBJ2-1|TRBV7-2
CASSPQDSYNEQFF
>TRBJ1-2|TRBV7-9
CASSLLFGAYGYTF
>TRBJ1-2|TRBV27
CATGTAANYGYTF
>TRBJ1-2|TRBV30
CAWEGGAGNYGYTF
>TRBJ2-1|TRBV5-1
CASSQGQGAGSEQFF
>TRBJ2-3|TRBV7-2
CASSLDRGTDTQYF
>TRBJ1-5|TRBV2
CASRQETGGNQPQHF
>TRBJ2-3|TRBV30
CAWSREGHNTDTQYF
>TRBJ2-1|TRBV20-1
CSAGHNEQFF
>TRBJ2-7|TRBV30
CAWRRRREGPGEQYF
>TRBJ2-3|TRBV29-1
CSVATEGDTQYF